Below are 21 T cell receptor beta chains sequenced from a single sample in a study of blood T cell repertoires in COVID-19. Sequencing used immunoSEQ multiplex PCR; TCRdb keeps in-frame clones, though not all of them. The sample has 45,000 to 60,000 clones, 86% seen once. Material for sequencing was peripheral blood. These TCRs come from a man in his 60s with acute or convalescent COVID-19.

This clone has just a few counts. The rearrangement joins TRBV29-1 to TRBJ1-1; D remains unclear. V was shortened by 8 bases and J by 4 bases, with 14 bases between the two germline ends. The CDR3 spans 12 residues. In germline, CDR1 is SQVTM, CDR2 ANQGSEA. The CDR3 DNA is TGCAGCTCCTCGATCGAGGGCACTGAAGCTTTCTTT. Translating it yields CSSSIEGTEAFF. Variable domain in full (rest from reference TRBV29-1 and TRBJ1-1): SAVISQKPSRDICQRGTSLTIQCQVDSQVTMMFWYRQQPGQSLTLIATANQGSEATYESGFVIDKFPISRPNLTFSTLTVSNMSPEDSSIYLCSSSIEGTEAFFGQGTRLTVV.

J is TRBJ2-7 and V is TRBV2, with 10 bases fitting TRBD2. Trimming took 7 bases from V and 0 from J; bases not matched to a gene: 3. Germline CDR1 and CDR2: SNHLY and FYNNEI. The CDR3 covers 14 residues. CDR3 residues: CASNLAGASYEQYF. CDR3 DNA: TGTGCCAGCAACCTAGCGGGAGCCTCCTACGAGCAGTACTTC. Filled out from reference TRBV2 and TRBJ2-7, the complete variable domain reads EPEVTQTPSHQVTQMGQEVILRCVPISNHLYFYWYRQILGQKVEFLVSFYNNEISEKSEIFDDQFSVERPDGSNFTLKIRSTKLEDSAMYFCASNLAGASYEQYFGPGTRLTVT.

The chain has TRBV6-1 and TRBJ2-1; the match to TRBD2 covers 7 bases. The CDR3 spans 14 residues. Trimming at V came to 6 bases and at J to 2 bases, leaving 4 bases not matched to a gene. Germline V gene sequence: CDR1 MNHNS, CDR2 SASEGT. This CDR3 reads CASRSGTTYNEQFF. DNA of the CDR3: TGTGCCAGCAGGTCCGGGACTACCTACAATGAGCAGTTCTTC.

The V gene is TRBV5-8, the J gene TRBJ1-4; 8 bases are shared with TRBD1. CDR3 length: 14 residues. J lost 7 bases, V lost 4 bases, and 6 bases had no gene match. Germline lookup yields CDR1 SGHTS and CDR2 YDEGEE. The CDR3 DNA reads TGTGCCAGCAGCCGGGACAGGTTTAGTGAAAAACTGTTTTTT. This translates into CASSRDRFSEKLFF.

CDR3 nucleotide sequence: TGTGCCAGCAGCTCCGGGACAGGGCGGAGCACAGATACGCAGTATTTT. Translation gives CASSSGTGRSTDTQYF. V and J are TRBV28 and TRBJ2-3; the match to TRBD1 covers 9 bases. Germline V CDR1 and CDR2: MDHEN, SYDVKM. CDR3 length equals 16 residues. V shed 6 bases, J shed 0 bases, and the junction held 7 bases outside the gene matches.

This chain's CDR3 is CASSQGQTHPDTGELFF. The DNA of the CDR3 is TGTGCCAGCAGCCAAGGACAGACCCACCCGGACACCGGGGAGCTGTTTTTT. V usage is TRBV9 and J usage is TRBJ2-2; weak D call: TRBD1 (6 bases). V lost 4 bases and J 3 bases, leaving 19 bases between the germline ends. The CDR3 loop spans 17 amino acids. Germline V CDR1 and CDR2: SGDLS, YYNGEE.

The chain couples TRBV4-3 to TRBJ1-6; D unresolved. This CDR3 is built from 16 residues. V was cut by 1 base and J by 0 bases, with 7 bases left in between. Germline V gives CDR1 LGHNA, CDR2 YSLEER. CDR3 DNA: TGCGCCAGCAGCCAAGCCCGGAGCTCCTATAATTCACCCCTCCACTTT. Translated, it gives CASSQARSSYNSPLHF.

The chain has TRBV5-6 and TRBJ2-3, with TRBD1 matching 9 bases. V gave up 4 bases and J gave up 4 bases; unmatched junction bases: 7. The CDR3 sequence is 15 residues long. Germline CDR1 reads SGHDT; CDR2 reads YYEEEE. DNA of the CDR3: TGTGCCAGCAGCCCGGGGACAGGGAGCGCAGATACGCAGTATTTT. The encoded protein is CASSPGTGSADTQYF.

The chain combines TRBV28 with TRBJ1-2; D is ambiguous. Germline loops: CDR1 MDHEN, CDR2 SYDVKM. V was clipped by 6 bases and J by 7 bases, with 18 bases between them. The CDR3 loop spans 14 amino acids. CDR3 DNA sequence: TGTGCCAGCAGCTCTGGTTACTCAAGAGGTGGCTACACCTTC. Translating it yields CASSSGYSRGGYTF.

The gene calls are TRBV28 and TRBJ1-5; TRBD1 is a possible D gene (5 bases). Trimming stripped 2 bases from V and 2 bases from J, with 10 bases between. CDR1 and CDR2 (germline): MDHEN, SYDVKM. The CDR3 has 15 residues. Here the CDR3 DNA reads TGTGCCAGCAGTTTAACAGGACATGGCAATCAGCCCCAGCATTTT. Its protein is CASSLTGHGNQPQHF.

This rearrangement joins TRBV7-9 to TRBJ2-1, with 12 bases matching TRBD2. The CDR3 contains 17 residues. CDR1 SEHNR and CDR2 FQNEAQ come from the germline V gene (reference sequence). The V segment lost 1 base and the J segment 5 bases; nucleotides outside the gene matches: 6. The CDR3 sequence: CASSLEDWTSGNNEQFF. CDR3 nucleotide sequence: TGTGCCAGCAGCTTAGAGGATTGGACTAGCGGGAACAATGAGCAGTTCTTC.

In the case of this clone: Distinct nucleotide sequences in the sample also encode this CDR3. The rearrangement uses TRBV29-1 and TRBJ1-2, with TRBD1 matching 8 bases. Germline trimming cut 4 bases from V and 3 bases from J; bases unmatched to any gene: 4. The CDR3 sequence is 13 residues long. CDR1 and CDR2 (germline): SQVTM, ANQGSEA. This CDR3 is CSVGQGADYGYTF. CDR3 DNA sequence: TGCAGCGTTGGGCAGGGGGCAGACTATGGCTACACCTTC.

This chain joins TRBV11-3 and TRBJ2-1; TRBD2 agrees at 10 bases. The V gene's germline CDR1 is SGHNT and CDR2 YENEEA. The ends lost 5 bases at V and 9 bases at J; junction bases unmatched: 10. The CDR3 length is 15 residues. The CDR3 DNA reads TGTGCCAGCAGCCTGAGCGGGGGGGCCTCCGGTGAGCAGTTCTTC. The encoded protein is CASSLSGGASGEQFF.

The V gene is TRBV7-6, the J gene TRBJ2-5, with 8 bases that match TRBD1. Germline values: CDR1 SGHVS, CDR2 FNYEAQ. The V gene end was trimmed by 4 bases and the J gene end by 5 bases; junction bases not matched to a gene: 9. The CDR3 sequence is 15 residues long. The CDR3 coding sequence is TGTGCCAGCAGCTCCGGCTCAGGGGGCGTCGAGACCCAGTACTTC. It is translated as CASSSGSGGVETQYF. The full variable domain, rest sourced from reference TRBV7-6 and TRBJ2-5, is GAGVSQSPRYKVTKRGQDVALRCDPISGHVSLYWYRQALGQGPEFLTYFNYEAQQDKSGLPNDRFSAERPEGSISTLTIQRTEQRDSAMYRCASSSGSGGVETQYFGPGTRLLVL.

The gene calls are TRBV7-3 and TRBJ2-3; 11 nucleotides align to TRBD2. CDR3 length: 16 amino acids. Trimming took 4 bases from V and 6 from J; bases not matched to a gene: 9. Germline V gene data show CDR1 as SGHTA and CDR2 as FQGTGA. CDR3 nucleotides: TGTGCCAGCAGCTCACGTAGCGGGGGGGCCCTCGATACGCAGTATTTT. Protein sequence: CASSSRSGGALDTQYF.

The rearrangement joins TRBV28 to TRBJ2-7; the D gene is possibly TRBD2 (6 bases). Between the trimmed V and J ends, which lost 4 bases and 5 bases, there was a span of 18 bases. Germline CDR1 reads MDHEN; CDR2 reads SYDVKM. CDR3 length equals 15 residues. The CDR3 DNA is TGTGCCAGCAGTTCCCGAATGGAGGGTGTCGACGAGCAGTACTTC. This codes for CASSSRMEGVDEQYF.

This clone was seen a handful of times. This chain connects TRBV11-2 to TRBJ2-2; tentative D call: TRBD2 (6 bases). The CDR3 extends over 13 amino acids. The V gene's germline CDR1 is SGHAT and CDR2 FQNNGV. V lost 5 bases and J lost 4, with 8 bases in between. This CDR3 is CASSRTTTGELFF. The CDR3 coding sequence is TGTGCCAGCAGCCGGACTACCACCGGGGAGCTGTTTTTT.

This sequence joins TRBV27 and TRBJ1-6; D is perhaps TRBD1 (6 bases). The CDR3 spans 17 residues. Germline CDR1 and CDR2: MNHEY and SMNVEV (reference sequence). V lost 4 bases, J lost 0 bases, and 13 bases lay in between. In DNA form, the CDR3 reads TGTGCCAGCAGTTCCTGGACAGTTAGCTCCTATAATTCACCCCTCCACTTT. It specifies CASSSWTVSSYNSPLHF.

V is TRBV18 and J is TRBJ1-3, with no clear D. The CDR3 is 14 residues long. In germline, CDR1 is KGHSH, CDR2 LQKENI. Deletions cut 4 bases from V and 3 bases from J, with 10 bases between. The CDR3: CASSREQDGNTIYF. The CDR3 bases are TGTGCCAGCTCACGGGAGCAGGATGGAAACACCATATATTTT.

J is TRBJ2-7 and V is TRBV4-1, with D possibly being TRBD2 (6 bases). This CDR3 comprises 14 residues. V was pared by 1 base and J by 3 bases, with 10 bases between. Germline values: CDR1 MGHRA, CDR2 YSYEKL. CDR3 amino acids: CASSQVGGFYEQYF. DNA of the CDR3: TGCGCCAGCAGCCAAGTAGGAGGGTTCTACGAGCAGTACTTC.

The genes are TRBV28 and TRBJ2-7, with 11 bases identical to TRBD2. The trim removed 6 bases at V and 3 bases at J, leaving 7 bases unmatched. CDR1 is MDHEN, CDR2 SYDVKM, per germline. The CDR3 contains 15 residues. This CDR3 is CASSHLAGGLYEQYF. CDR3 DNA: TGTGCCAGCAGCCACCTAGCGGGAGGCCTCTACGAGCAGTACTTC.